What follows is one TCR beta chain and its context. The data are from a study of blood T cell repertoires in COVID-19. About the research overall: Sample material is recorded as cDNA or gDNA derived from T cells, B-cell-depleted T cells, or PBMCs.

Germline-derived CDR1 and CDR2 are LNHNV and YYDKDF (reference sequence). Trimming removed 1 base at V and 4 bases at J, with 10 bases between. CDR3 length equals 15 residues. Methods used by the authors: How many nucleated cells were present was estimated from reference gene primer amplification. Measured with immunoSEQ multiplex PCR; TCRdb has only the in-frame clones, and not every one. The V and J calls and clone size are taken from that table; D and trimming were inferred from the DNA. The sample holds 100,000 to 150,000 clones, around nine tenths seen once. Source material: peripheral blood. The V gene is TRBV15, the J gene TRBJ1-4; TRBD1 might be the D (6 bases). The clonotype comes from a human donor in a cohort sampled during active COVID-19. The CDR3 here is CATSRGTASNEKLFF. The CDR3 DNA reads TGTGCCACCAGCAGAGGGACAGCAAGTAATGAAAAACTGTTTTTT. The full variable domain, in which reference TRBV15 and TRBJ1-4 provide the parts outside the CDR3, is DAMVIQNPRYQVTQFGKPVTLSCSQTLNHNVMYWYQQKSSQAPKLLFHYYDKDFNNEADTPDNFQSRRPNTSFCFLDIRSPGLGDTAMYLCATSRGTASNEKLFFGSGTQLSVL.